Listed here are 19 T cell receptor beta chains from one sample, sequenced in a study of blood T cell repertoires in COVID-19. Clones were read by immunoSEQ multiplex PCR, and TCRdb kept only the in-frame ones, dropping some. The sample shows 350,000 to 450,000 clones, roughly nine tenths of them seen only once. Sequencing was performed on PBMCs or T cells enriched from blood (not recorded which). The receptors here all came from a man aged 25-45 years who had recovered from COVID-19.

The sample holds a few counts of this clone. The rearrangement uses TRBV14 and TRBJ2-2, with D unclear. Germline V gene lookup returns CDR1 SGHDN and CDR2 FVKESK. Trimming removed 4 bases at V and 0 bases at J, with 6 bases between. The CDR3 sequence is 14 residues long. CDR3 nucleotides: TGTGCCAGCAGCCGTCTCGCGAACACCGGGGAGCTGTTTTTT. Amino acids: CASSRLANTGELFF.

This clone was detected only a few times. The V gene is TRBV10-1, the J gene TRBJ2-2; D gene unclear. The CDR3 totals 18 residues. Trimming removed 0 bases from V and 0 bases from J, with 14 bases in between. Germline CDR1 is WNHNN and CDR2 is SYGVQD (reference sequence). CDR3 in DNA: TGCGCCAGCAGTGAGTCGTTTTCGTCCAGGCCGAACACCGGGGAGCTGTTTTTT. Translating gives CASSESFSSRPNTGELFF.

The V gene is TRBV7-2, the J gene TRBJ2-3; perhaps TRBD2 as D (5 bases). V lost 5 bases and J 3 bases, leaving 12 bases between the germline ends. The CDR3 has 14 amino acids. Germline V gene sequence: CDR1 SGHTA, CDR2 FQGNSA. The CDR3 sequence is CASSISRGTDTQYF. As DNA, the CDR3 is TGTGCCAGCAGCATATCCCGGGGTACAGATACGCAGTATTTT.

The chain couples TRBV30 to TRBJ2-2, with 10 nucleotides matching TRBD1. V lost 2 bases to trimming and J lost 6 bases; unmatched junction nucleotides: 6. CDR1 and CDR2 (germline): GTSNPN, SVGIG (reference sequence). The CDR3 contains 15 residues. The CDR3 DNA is TGTGCCTGGAGTAGAGGGACAGGGGTTTCCGGGGAGCTGTTTTTT. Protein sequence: CAWSRGTGVSGELFF.

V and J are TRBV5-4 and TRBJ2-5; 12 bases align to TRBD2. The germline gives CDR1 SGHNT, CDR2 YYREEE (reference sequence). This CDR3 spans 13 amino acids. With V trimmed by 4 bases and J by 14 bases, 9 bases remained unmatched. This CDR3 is CASSLWTSGIIYF. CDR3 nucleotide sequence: TGTGCCAGCAGCCTATGGACTAGCGGGATCATTTACTTC.

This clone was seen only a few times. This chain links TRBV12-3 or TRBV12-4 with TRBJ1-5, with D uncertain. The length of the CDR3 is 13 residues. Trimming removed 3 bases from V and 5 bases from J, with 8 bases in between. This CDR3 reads CASSFQIDQPQHF. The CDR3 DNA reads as TGTGCCAGCAGTTTTCAGATCGATCAGCCCCAGCATTTT.

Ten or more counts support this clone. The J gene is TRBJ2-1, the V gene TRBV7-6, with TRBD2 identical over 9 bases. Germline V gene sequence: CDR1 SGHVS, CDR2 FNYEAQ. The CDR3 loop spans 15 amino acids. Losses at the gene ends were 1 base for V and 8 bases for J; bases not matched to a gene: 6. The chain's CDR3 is CASSLVREGMHEQFF. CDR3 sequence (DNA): TGTGCCAGCAGCTTAGTGCGGGAGGGAATGCATGAGCAGTTCTTC.

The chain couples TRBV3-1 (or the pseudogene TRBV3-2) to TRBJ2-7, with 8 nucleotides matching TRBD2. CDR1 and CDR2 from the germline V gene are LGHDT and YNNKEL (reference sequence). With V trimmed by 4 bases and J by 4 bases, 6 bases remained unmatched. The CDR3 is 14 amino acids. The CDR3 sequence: CASSPSGPLYEQYF. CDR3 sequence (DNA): TGTGCCAGCAGCCCTAGCGGGCCGTTGTACGAGCAGTACTTC.

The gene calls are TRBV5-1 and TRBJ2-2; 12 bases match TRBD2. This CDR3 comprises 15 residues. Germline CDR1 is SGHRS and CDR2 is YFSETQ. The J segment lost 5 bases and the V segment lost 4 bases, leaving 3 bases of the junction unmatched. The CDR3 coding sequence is TGCGCCAGCAGCCACACTAGCGGGAGGACCGGGGAGCTGTTTTTT. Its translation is CASSHTSGRTGELFF.

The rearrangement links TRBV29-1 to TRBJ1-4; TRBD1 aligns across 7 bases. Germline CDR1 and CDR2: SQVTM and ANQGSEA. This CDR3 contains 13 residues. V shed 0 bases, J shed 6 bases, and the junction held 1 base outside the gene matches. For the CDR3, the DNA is TGCAGCGTTGAAGACAGGGGGTATGAAAAACTGTTTTTT. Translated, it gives CSVEDRGYEKLFF.

CDR3 amino acids: CASSSRGLAGGSGWKNIQYF. DNA for the CDR3: TGTGCCAGCAGCTCCCGAGGACTAGCGGGAGGGTCGGGTTGGAAAAACATTCAGTACTTC. This chain links TRBV13 with TRBJ2-4; 15 bases agree with TRBD2. Germline V lookup: CDR1 PRHDT, CDR2 FYEKMQ (reference sequence). CDR3 length equals 20 residues. The ends lost 4 bases at V and 4 bases at J; junction bases unmatched: 14.

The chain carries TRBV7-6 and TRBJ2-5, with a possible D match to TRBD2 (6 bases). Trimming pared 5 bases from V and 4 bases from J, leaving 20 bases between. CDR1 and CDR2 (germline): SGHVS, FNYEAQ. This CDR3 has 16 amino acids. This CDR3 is CASSPTFPGEAETQYF. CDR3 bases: TGTGCCAGCAGCCCTACCTTCCCGGGGGAGGCAGAGACCCAGTACTTC.

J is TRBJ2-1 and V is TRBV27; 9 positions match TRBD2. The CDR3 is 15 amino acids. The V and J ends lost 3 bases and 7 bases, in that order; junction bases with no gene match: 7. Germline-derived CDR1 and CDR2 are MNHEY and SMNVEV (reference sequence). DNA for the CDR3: TGTGCCAGCAGTTTCAGTAGCGGGAGTGGTAATGAGCAGTTCTTC. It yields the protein CASSFSSGSGNEQFF.

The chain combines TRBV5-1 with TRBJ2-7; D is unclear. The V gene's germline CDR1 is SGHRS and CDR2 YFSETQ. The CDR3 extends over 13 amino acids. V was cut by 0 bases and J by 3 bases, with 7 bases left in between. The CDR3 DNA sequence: TGCGCCAGCAGCTTGGACTACCACTACGAGCAGTACTTC. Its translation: CASSLDYHYEQYF.

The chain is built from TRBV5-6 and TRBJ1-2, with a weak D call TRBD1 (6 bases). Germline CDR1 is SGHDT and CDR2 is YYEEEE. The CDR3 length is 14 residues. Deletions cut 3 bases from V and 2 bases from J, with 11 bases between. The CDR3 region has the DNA TGTGCCAGCAGCTCTTTGGACAGAAACTATGGCTACACCTTC. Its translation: CASSSLDRNYGYTF.

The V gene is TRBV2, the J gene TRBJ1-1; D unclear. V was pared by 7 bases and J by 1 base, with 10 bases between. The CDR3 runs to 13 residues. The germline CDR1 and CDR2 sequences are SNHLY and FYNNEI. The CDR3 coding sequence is TGTGCCAGCATGGTAGTTGGGAACACTGAAGCTTTCTTT. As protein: CASMVVGNTEAFF.

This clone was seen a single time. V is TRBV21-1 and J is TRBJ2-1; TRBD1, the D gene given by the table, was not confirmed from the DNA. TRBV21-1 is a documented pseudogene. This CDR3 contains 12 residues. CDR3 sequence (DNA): TGTGCCAGCGGGCTGCGACCCAATGAGCAGTTCTTC. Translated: CASGLRPNEQFF.

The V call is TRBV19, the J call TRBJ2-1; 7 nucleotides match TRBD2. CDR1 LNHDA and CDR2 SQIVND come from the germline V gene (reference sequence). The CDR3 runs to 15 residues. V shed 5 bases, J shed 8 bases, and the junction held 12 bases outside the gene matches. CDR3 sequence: CASSFRDYLGDEQFF. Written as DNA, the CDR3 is TGTGCCAGTAGTTTCCGGGACTACCTTGGGGATGAGCAGTTCTTC.

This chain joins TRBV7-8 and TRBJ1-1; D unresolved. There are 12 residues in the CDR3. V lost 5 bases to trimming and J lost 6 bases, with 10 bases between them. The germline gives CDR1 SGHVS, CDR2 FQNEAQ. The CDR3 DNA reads TGTGCCAGCAGCCCCGGGTGGGCTGAAGCTTTCTTT. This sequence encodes CASSPGWAEAFF.